The following is a TCR beta chain sequence with its context. The antigen is not known. Sequencing libraries made from TCR beta cDNA carried unique molecular identifiers. Each sample of roughly 0.85 to 11 million input T cells yielded roughly 500,000 cDNA molecules, so each molecule approximated one T cell. TCRdb used MiXCR to reprocess the PCR reads, holding one entry per CDR3 protein. This table has approximately 440,000 distinct CDR3 sequences, around 40% appearing once. The data were taken from a study of post-analysis software for immune sequencing data. Study-level background: Patients had relapsing-remitting, secondary progressive or progressive-relapsing multiple sclerosis; some lacked subtype.

Per the germline V gene, CDR1 is LGHNA and CDR2 is YNFKEQ. Between the trimmed V and J ends, which lost 0 bases and 4 bases, there was a span of 25 bases. CDR3 length: 19 amino acids. Findings of the study overall: Patients had higher frequencies than controls of a few TRBV segments, including TRBV5-6, TRBV5-1 and TRBV20-1. Normalized Chao1 diversity in multiple sclerosis patients fell significantly below that of controls.

The sequenced material came from blood. The TCR was taken from a girl aged 10 to 17 with multiple sclerosis. The chain has TRBV4-2 and TRBJ2-7; TRBD2 might be the D (6 bases). In DNA form, the CDR3 reads TGTGCCAGCAGCCAAGAAGCATGGGTGGGTGCACTAGGAGGGTACGAGCAGTACTTC. Its translation is CASSQEAWVGALGGYEQYF.